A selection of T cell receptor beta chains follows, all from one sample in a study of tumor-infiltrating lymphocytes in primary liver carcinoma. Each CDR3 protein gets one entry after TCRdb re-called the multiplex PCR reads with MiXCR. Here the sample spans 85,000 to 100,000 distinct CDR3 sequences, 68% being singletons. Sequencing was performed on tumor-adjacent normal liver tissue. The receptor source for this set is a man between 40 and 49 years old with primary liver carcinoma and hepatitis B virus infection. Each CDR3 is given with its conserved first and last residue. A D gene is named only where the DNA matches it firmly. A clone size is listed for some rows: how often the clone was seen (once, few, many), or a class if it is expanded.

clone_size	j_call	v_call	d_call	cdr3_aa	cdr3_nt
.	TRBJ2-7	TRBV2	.	CASSEALFAAPYEQYF	TGTGCCAGCAGTGAAGCCCTCTTTGCAGCCCCCTACGAGCAGTACTTC
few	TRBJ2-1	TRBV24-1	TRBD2	CATSGTSGRGPQAYNEQFF	TGTGCCACCAGTGGGACTAGCGGGAGGGGCCCCCAGGCCTACAATGAGCAGTTCTTC
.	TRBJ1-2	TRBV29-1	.	CSVGDQTFGYTF	TGTAGCGTTGGTGACCAAACCTTTGGCTACACCTTC
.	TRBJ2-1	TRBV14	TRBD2	CANSQDQASGVNEQFF	TGTGCCAACAGCCAAGATCAAGCTAGCGGGGTCAATGAGCAGTTCTTC
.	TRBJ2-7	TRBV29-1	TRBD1	CIVAVISGQPGEQYF	TGCATCGTAGCTGTAATCTCGGGACAGCCAGGCGAGCAGTACTTC
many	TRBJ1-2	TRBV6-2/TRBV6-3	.	CASSYSVRVGYTF	TGTGCCAGCAGTTACTCTGTACGGGTAGGCTACACCTTC
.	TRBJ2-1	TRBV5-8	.	CASSVTMSLYNEQFF	TGTGCCAGCAGCGTGACGATGAGCCTCTACAATGAACAGTTCTTC
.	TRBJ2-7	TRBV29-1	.	CSATTGPKPYEQYF	TGCAGCGCCACCACCGGGCCGAAGCCTTACGAGCAGTATTTC
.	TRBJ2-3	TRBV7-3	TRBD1	CASSLTGGQGTQYF	TGTGCCAGCAGCTTAACTGGAGGACAGGGAACGCAGTATTTT
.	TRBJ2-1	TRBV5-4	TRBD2	CASSLEGTSRIHEQFF	TGTGCTAGCAGCTTGGAGGGGACTAGCAGGATACATGAGCAGTTCTTC
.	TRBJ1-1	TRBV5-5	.	CARSWRDTEAFF	TGTGCCAGAAGCTGGAGGGACACTGAAGCTTTCTTT
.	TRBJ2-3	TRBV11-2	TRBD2	CASSPPTSDSTDRQYF	TGTGCCAGCAGCCCCCCAACTAGCGACAGCACAGATAGGCAGTATTTT
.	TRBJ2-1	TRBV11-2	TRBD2	CASNLGTGGDEQFF	TGTGCCAGCAACTTAGGTACGGGAGGCGATGAGCAGTTCTTC
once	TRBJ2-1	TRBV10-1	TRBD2	CASSDSTGSGSSRNEQFF	TGCGCCAGCAGTGATTCGACAGGCAGCGGGAGCTCTAGGAATGAGCAGTTCTTC
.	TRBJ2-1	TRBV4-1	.	CASSQDIIPRTRGSYNKQFF	TGCGCCAGCAGCCAAGATATCATCCCACGGACTAGGGGGAGTTACAATAAGCAGTTCTTC
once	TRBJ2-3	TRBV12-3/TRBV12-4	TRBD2	CASRPSTSGIHTDTQYF	TGTGCCAGCAGACCATCGACTAGCGGTATTCACACAGATACGCAGTATTTT
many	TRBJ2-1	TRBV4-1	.	CASSQEDGNYEQFF	TGCGCCAGCAGCCAAGAGGACGGGAACTATGAGCAGTTCTTC
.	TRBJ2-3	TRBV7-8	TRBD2	CTSSLAQAGGPHDMQYF	TGTACCAGCAGCTTAGCCCAAGCGGGAGGGCCTCATGATATGCAGTATTTT
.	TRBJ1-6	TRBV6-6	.	CASSYSGGINSPLHF	TGTGCTAGCAGTTACTCGGGGGGGATTAATTCACCCCTCCACTTT
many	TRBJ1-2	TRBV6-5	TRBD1	CASSSSPLDRALRYGYTF	TGTGCCAGCAGTTCATCGCCCCTCGACAGGGCGCTTCGTTATGGCTACACCTTC
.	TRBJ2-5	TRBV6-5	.	CASSYSRGGVENKYF	TGTGCCAGCAGTTACTCTCGGGGTGGGGTGGAGAACAAGTACTTC
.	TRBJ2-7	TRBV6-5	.	CVRSRENRPGPQYF	TGTGTCAGGAGCCGCGAGAATCGGCCAGGGCCGCAGTACTTC
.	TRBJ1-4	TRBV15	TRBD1	CATSRVTTGIEKLFF	TGTGCCACCAGCAGAGTGACGACAGGGATCGAAAAACTGTTTTTT
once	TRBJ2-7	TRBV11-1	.	CTSSPGSSYERYF	TGTACCAGCAGCCCCGGGTCTTCCTACGAGCGGTACTTC
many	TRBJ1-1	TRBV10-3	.	CAISESVRAAEAFF	TGTGCCATCAGTGAGTCGGTCAGGGCCGCTGAAGCTTTCTTT
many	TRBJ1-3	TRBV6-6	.	CASSYLAASSGNTIYF	TGTGCCAGCAGTTATCTTGCAGCCAGCTCTGGAAACACCATATATTTT
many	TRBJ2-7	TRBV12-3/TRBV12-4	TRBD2	CASSGGEQGFYEQYF	TGTGCCAGCAGCGGGGGGGAACAGGGTTTCTACGAGCAGTACTTC
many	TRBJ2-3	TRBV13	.	CASSLTQGADTQYF	TGTGCCAGCAGCTTAACCCAGGGCGCAGATACGCAGTATTTT
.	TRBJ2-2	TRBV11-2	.	CASSSRVVTNTVELLF	TGTGCCAGCAGCTCTAGGGTGGTAACGAATACCGTTGAGCTGTTGTTT
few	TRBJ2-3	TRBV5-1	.	CASSLVLDGDTQYF	TGCGCCAGCAGCTTGGTCCTAGACGGAGATACGCAGTATTTT
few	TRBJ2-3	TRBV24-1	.	CATSGASTDTQYF	TGTGCCACCAGCGGTGCCTCCACAGATACGCAGTATTTT
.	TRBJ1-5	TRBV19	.	CASSWGAVSAQPQHF	TGTGCCAGTAGTTGGGGGGCCGTCAGTGCTCAGCCCCAGCATTTT
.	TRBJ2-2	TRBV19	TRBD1	CASSIETGYTGELFF	TGTGCCAGTAGTATAGAGACAGGGTACACCGGAGAGCTGTTTTTT
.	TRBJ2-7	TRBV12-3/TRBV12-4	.	CTGSLPYGEQYF	TGTACCGGCAGTTTACCGTACGGCGAGCAGTACTTC
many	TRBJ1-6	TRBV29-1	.	CSVRTGQTASPLHF	TGCAGCGTCCGTACCGGACAAACGGCTTCACCCCTCCACTTT
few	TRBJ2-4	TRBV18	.	CASSPQGDIQYF	TGTGCCAGCTCACCCCAGGGTGACATTCAGTACTTC
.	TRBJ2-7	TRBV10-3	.	CAIDAGSYEQYF	TGTGCCATCGACGCAGGCTCCTACGAGCAGTACTTC
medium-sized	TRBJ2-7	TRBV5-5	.	CASSFGSSYEQYF	TGTGCCAGCAGCTTCGGGAGTTCCTACGAGCAGTACTTC
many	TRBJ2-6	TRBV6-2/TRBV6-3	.	CASSGWVDPDSGANVLTF	TGTGCCAGCAGTGGGTGGGTCGACCCTGACTCTGGGGCCAACGTCCTGACTTTC
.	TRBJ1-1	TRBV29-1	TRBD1	CSASTGGQNIKAFF	TGCAGCGCATCCACCGGGGGACAGAACATTAAAGCTTTCTTT
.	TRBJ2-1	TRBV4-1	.	CASSPEARVQGRNEQFF	TGCGCCAGCAGCCCAGAGGCGAGAGTACAGGGGAGGAATGAGCAGTTCTTC
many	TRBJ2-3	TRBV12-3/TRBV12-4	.	CASSLGTPPDTQYF	TGTGCCAGCAGTTTGGGGACTCCGCCAGATACGCAGTATTTT
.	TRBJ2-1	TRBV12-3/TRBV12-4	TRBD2	CDSMTSGIMDEQFF	TGTGACAGCATGACTAGCGGGATAATGGATGAGCAGTTCTTC
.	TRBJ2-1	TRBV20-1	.	CSARDSHGDEQFF	TGCAGTGCTAGAGATAGCCACGGGGACGAGCAGTTCTTC
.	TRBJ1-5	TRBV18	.	CASSQEISNQPQHF	TGTGCCAGCTCGCAGGAAATTAGCAATCAGCCCCAGCATTTT
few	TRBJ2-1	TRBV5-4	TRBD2	CASSDRLAGYSEQFF	TGTGCTAGCAGTGATCGACTAGCGGGGTACAGTGAGCAGTTCTTC
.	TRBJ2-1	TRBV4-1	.	CASSQAGASVYNEQFF	TGCGCCAGCAGCCAAGCCGGGGCTAGTGTCTACAATGAGCAGTTCTTC